This T cell receptor beta chain was sequenced for a study of T-cell reconstitution after alpha-beta-depleted transplantation in children. A few counts support this clonotype. Looked up from germline, CDR1 is GTSNPN and CDR2 is SVGIG (reference sequence). The CDR3 loop spans 16 amino acids. Trimming took off 0 bases at V and 6 bases at J, with 18 bases between the two ends. Preparation of the TCRbeta library used unique molecular identifiers. One entry per CDR3 protein results from TCRdb running MiXCR on the PCR reads. Among some 390,000 distinct CDR3 sequences listed, around 21% were seen once. This TCR derives from a human donor who donated a stem cell graft to a child with acute myeloid leukemia. The rearrangement uses TRBV30 and TRBJ1-5; D might be TRBD1 (5 bases). The source material was PBMCs from the stem cell graft donor, sampled from the stem cell graft. The CDR3 spells CAWSVLGTPAGQPQHF. DNA of the CDR3: TGTGCCTGGAGTGTATTAGGGACTCCGGCAGGTCAGCCCCAGCATTTT.